Shown below are 13 T cell receptor beta chains from a single sample sequenced in a study of T cells in narcolepsy. The table came from immunoSEQ multiplex PCR; TCRdb's copy has only in-frame clones and leaves some out. Of over 25,000 clones in the sample, 75% to 80% were seen once. Material: CD45RA- memory CD4+ T cells from PBMCs. All receptors come from a human donor with narcolepsy.

The chain is built from TRBV6-1 and TRBJ2-7, with TRBD1 identical over 7 bases. The germline gives CDR1 MNHNS, CDR2 SASEGT. The CDR3 is made up of 15 amino acids. With V trimmed by 11 bases and J by 1 base, 14 bases remained unmatched. For the CDR3, the DNA is TGTGCCGCTAAATCCCTAGACAGGGCGTCCTACGAGCAGTACTTC. It encodes CAAKSLDRASYEQYF.

CDR3 DNA sequence: TGTGCCAGCAGCTTGGATCGGCTAGCGGGGTATGAGCAGTTCTTC. It specifies CASSLDRLAGYEQFF. The chain uses TRBV5-6 and TRBJ2-1; 9 bases line up with TRBD2. Trimming removed 0 bases from V and 8 bases from J; junction bases left unmatched: 6. The CDR3 length is 15 residues. In germline, CDR1 is SGHDT, CDR2 YYEEEE.

This clone was counted a single time. The V gene is TRBV2, the J gene TRBJ1-1, with D possibly TRBD1 on 5 matching bases. CDR3 length: 14 amino acids. V was cut by 5 bases and J by 4 bases, with 14 bases left in between. Looked up from germline, CDR1 is SNHLY and CDR2 is FYNNEI. The CDR3 DNA follows: TGTGCCAGCAGTTGGGGGGTTGGTGGCACTGAAGCTTTCTTT. This codes for CASSWGVGGTEAFF.

The CDR3 DNA is TGTGCCAGCAGCTTAAGACTAGCGGGAGATACGCAGTATTTT. Residues: CASSLRLAGDTQYF. The rearrangement links TRBV7-8 to TRBJ2-3, with TRBD2 matching 10 bases. The CDR3 consists of 14 residues. V lost 2 bases, J lost 5 bases, and 1 base stayed unmatched. Germline loops: CDR1 SGHVS, CDR2 FQNEAQ.

CDR3 DNA: TGTGCCAGCCGAGCCGAGGGTAACACTGAAGCTTTCTTT. Its protein product is CASRAEGNTEAFF. The chain couples TRBV7-2 to TRBJ1-1; no reliable D call. The CDR3 has 13 amino acids. With 8 bases removed from V and 2 bases from J, the gap between germline ends came to 12 bases. Germline CDR1 SGHTA, CDR2 FQGNSA. The full variable domain, with the rest looked up from reference TRBV7-2 and TRBJ1-1, is GAGVSQSPSNKVTEKGKDVELRCDPISGHTALYWYRQSLGQGLEFLIYFQGNSAPDKSGLPSDRFSAERTGGSVSTLTIQRTQQEDSAVYLCASRAEGNTEAFFGQGTRLTVV.

The CDR3 DNA reads TGTGCCAGCAGCCCTAGGGGACTAGCGTTCTACAATGAGCAGTTCTTC. It yields the protein CASSPRGLAFYNEQFF. The chain uses TRBV7-7 and TRBJ2-1, with TRBD2 matching over 10 bases. The CDR3 covers 16 residues. J gave up 3 bases and V 5 bases, and 7 bases lay outside the gene matches. Germline CDR1 SSHAT, CDR2 FNYEAQ (reference sequence).

The chain uses TRBV12-5 and TRBJ1-1; the match to TRBD1 covers 7 bases. The germline gives CDR1 LGHNT, CDR2 FRNRAP. The CDR3 length is 14 residues. V gave up 6 bases and J gave up 2 bases; unmatched junction bases: 6. The DNA for the CDR3 is TGTGCTAGTGGCCGGGACAGAAAAAACACTGAAGCTTTCTTT. Amino acids: CASGRDRKNTEAFF. Together with reference TRBV12-5 and TRBJ1-1, the CDR3 gives the full variable domain: DARVTQTPRHKVTEMGQEVTMRCQPILGHNTVFWYRQTMMQGLELLAYFRNRAPLDDSGMPKDRFSAEMPDATLATLKIQPSEPRDSAVYFCASGRDRKNTEAFFGQGTRLTVV.

V and J are TRBV7-3 and TRBJ2-2, with TRBD1 identical over 9 bases. Trimming at V came to 8 bases and at J to 5 bases, leaving 12 bases not matched to a gene. Germline-derived CDR1 and CDR2 are SGHTA and FQGTGA. CDR3 length equals 16 residues. The chain's CDR3 is CASGWTGVSGTGELFF. CDR3 nucleotides: TGTGCCAGCGGCTGGACAGGGGTCTCGGGGACCGGGGAGCTGTTTTTT.

The CDR3 DNA reads as TGTGCCAGCAGCTCAGACAGGGGCCACGAGCAGTACTTC. This translates into CASSSDRGHEQYF. The chain joins TRBV11-2 to TRBJ2-7, with 8 bases aligning to TRBD1. The CDR3 is made up of 13 amino acids. CDR1 SGHAT and CDR2 FQNNGV come from the germline V gene. Trimming cost V 4 bases and J 5 bases; bases outside gene matches: 4.

The J gene is TRBJ1-1, the V gene TRBV4-2, with TRBD1 matching 10 bases. The length of the CDR3 is 17 residues. CDR1 is LGHNA, CDR2 YNFKEQ, per germline. V was pared by 4 bases and J by 3 bases, with 11 bases of the junction left unmatched. CDR3 bases: TGTGCCAGCAGCCGAAGGGACAGGGGTATTCTTGACACTGAAGCTTTCTTT. Encoded protein: CASSRRDRGILDTEAFF.

This clone was counted once. CDR3 sequence (DNA): TGTGCCAGCAGCTTAGGCGCATCCAGCTCCTATAATTCACCCCTCCACTTT. Translation gives CASSLGASSSYNSPLHF. The gene calls are TRBV11-2 and TRBJ1-6; D gene uncertain. V lost 1 base and J lost 0, with 10 bases in between. CDR1 and CDR2 (germline): SGHAT, FQNNGV. The CDR3 is 17 amino acids.

The chain employs TRBV5-1 and TRBJ2-1; TRBD2 matches at 11 bases. Trimming removed 4 bases from V and 6 bases from J; junction bases left unmatched: 3. Germline loops: CDR1 SGHRS, CDR2 YFSETQ. The CDR3 length is 14 residues. CDR3 residues: CASSETSGVNEQFF. As DNA, the CDR3 is TGCGCCAGCAGCGAGACTAGCGGGGTCAATGAGCAGTTCTTC.

The chain is built from TRBV30 and TRBJ2-4; maybe TRBD1 (5 bases). Germline V lookup: CDR1 GTSNPN, CDR2 SVGIG (reference sequence). The V gene lost 0 bases and the J gene lost 5 bases, with 5 bases spanning the gap. The CDR3 runs 12 residues. CDR3 DNA: TGTGCCTGGAGTGTCAGGGAAAACATTCAGTACTTC. This translates into CAWSVRENIQYF.